Shown below are 8 T cell receptor beta chains from a single sample sequenced in a study of T cells in Graves' hyperthyroidism and ophthalmopathy. RNA transcripts were the template for amplifying TCR beta CDR3 regions. First-round RT-PCR of the TCR CDR3 relied on the HTBI primer set. MiXCR was run by TCRdb on the multiplex PCR reads, yielding one entry per CDR3 protein. The repertoire holds about 500,000 distinct CDR3 sequences, with 40% to 50% as singletons. The material sequenced was peripheral blood or thyroid tissue (not recorded which). The receptors were sampled from an adult woman with Graves' disease, either hyperthyroidism or ophthalmopathy (not recorded which).

Concerning this clonotype itself: A read error is likely, as this CDR3 ends without the conserved phenylalanine or tryptophan. No DNA is shown, since the ends of the CDR3 on it are uncertain; the CDR3 is the one TCRdb lists. This sequence joins TRBV24-1 and TRBJ1-4; the table's D gene call, TRBD1, was not cross checked with the DNA. Both ends counted, the CDR3 spans 10 residues. CDR1 and CDR2 (germline): KGHDR, SFDVKD. This CDR3 is CATSDQTGMY.

The chain has TRBV29-1 and TRBJ1-1; the D gene is possibly TRBD1 (5 bases). The CDR3 extends over 13 amino acids. Trimming removed 4 bases from V and 5 bases from J, with 14 bases in between. Germline CDR1 reads SQVTM; CDR2 reads ANQGSEA. CDR3 nucleotides: TGCAGCGTTGTTCCAGGGAGGGAGACTGAAGCTTTCTTT. It yields the protein CSVVPGRETEAFF.

This clonotype was recorded many times. This chain uses TRBV7-2 with TRBJ1-2; unclear D gene. The CDR3 consists of 11 residues. Per germline, CDR1 SGHTA and CDR2 FQGNSA. The germline V and J ends were trimmed by 0 bases and 5 bases, with 1 base remaining between them. This CDR3 is CASSLAYGYTF. The CDR3 nucleotides read TGTGCCAGCAGCTTAGCTTATGGCTACACCTTC.

This clonotype was seen ten or more times. The CDR3, as DNA: TGTGCCAGCAGCTTATGGGACGGCACTGAAGCTTTCTTT. Translating it yields CASSLWDGTEAFF. This chain links TRBV7-9 with TRBJ1-1, with a tentative D call TRBD1 (5 bases). This CDR3 is 13 amino acids long. Trimming pared 2 bases from V and 4 bases from J, leaving 8 bases between. CDR1 is SEHNR, CDR2 FQNEAQ, per germline (reference sequence).

In this sample, this clonotype turned up many times. The chain is built from TRBV7-2 and TRBJ1-2; 7 nucleotides align to TRBD1. V dropped 6 bases and J dropped 5; count of bases not matched to a gene: 12. CDR1 and CDR2 (germline): SGHTA, FQGNSA. The CDR3 length is 15 residues. This CDR3 reads CASRAGTANYYGYTF. The CDR3 DNA is TGTGCCAGCAGGGCCGGGACAGCCAATTATTATGGCTACACCTTC.

This chain uses TRBV14 with TRBJ2-5; D is undetermined. Germline-derived CDR1 and CDR2 are SGHDN and FVKESK. Trimming shortened V by 1 base and J by 5 bases, and 11 bases separated the two germline ends. The CDR3 contains 14 residues. The CDR3 sequence is CASSQGAVGETQYF. CDR3 DNA: TGTGCCAGCAGCCAAGGGGCGGTAGGGGAGACCCAGTACTTC.

This clonotype has at least ten counts. The J gene is TRBJ1-5, the V gene TRBV19, with D uncertain. The V end lost 5 bases, the J end lost 5 bases, and 16 bases lay between the germline ends. The CDR3 length is 15 residues. Germline V gives CDR1 LNHDA, CDR2 SQIVND (reference sequence). The CDR3 DNA is TGTGCCAGTAGTTCGGGAGGCGGGAACCATCAGCCCCAGCATTTT. This sequence encodes CASSSGGGNHQPQHF.

V usage is TRBV7-2 and J usage is TRBJ2-7; D is undetermined. The germline CDR1 and CDR2 sequences are SGHTA and FQGNSA. Trimming removed 11 bases from V and 3 bases from J, with 14 bases in between. The CDR3 has 12 amino acids. The CDR3 spells CAWSVLGYEQYF. Written as DNA, the CDR3 is TGTGCCTGGAGTGTACTTGGCTACGAGCAGTACTTC.